The 21 T cell receptor beta chains given below trace back to one sample, sequenced in a study of cytomegalovirus exposure and HLA in healthy donors. PCR amplification relied on 60 Vbeta primers (plus 13 Jbeta primers). Only in-frame clones appear in the TCRdb table, and some are missing; sequencing was by immunoSEQ multiplex PCR. The sample has about 120,000 clones, over 70% seen once. Material: PBMCs. These receptors were collected from a woman aged 18-29 years in good health and CMV-seronegative.

V is TRBV7-2 and J is TRBJ1-2, with D possibly matching TRBD1 (5 bases). V was trimmed by 1 base and J by 3 bases, leaving 9 bases between them. CDR3 length: 14 amino acids. Germline V lookup: CDR1 SGHTA, CDR2 FQGNSA. CDR3 nucleotide sequence: TGTGCCAGCAGCTTAGTGGGGCAGGACTATGGCTACACCTTC. Translation gives CASSLVGQDYGYTF.

This clone turned up a few times. Without the conserved terminal phenylalanine or tryptophan, this CDR3 likely stems from a read error. J is TRBJ2-3 and V is TRBV28, with 7 bases aligning to TRBD1. With 5 bases clipped from V and 2 bases from J, the junction kept 7 bases outside the gene matches. CDR3 size: 15 residues. Germline-derived CDR1 and CDR2 are MDHEN and SYDVKM. The DNA for the CDR3 is TGTGCCAGCAGTAGCCGACAGGGATACACAGATACGCAGTATGTT. The encoded protein is CASSSRQGYTDTQYV.

This rearrangement joins TRBV4-1 to TRBJ2-1; D possibly corresponds to TRBD2 (5 bases). Germline CDR1 and CDR2: MGHRA and YSYEKL. The CDR3 covers 16 residues. V was shortened by 0 bases and J by 7 bases, with 16 bases between the two germline ends. CDR3 loop: CASSQDWAGRGNEQFF. In DNA, the CDR3 is TGCGCCAGCAGCCAAGATTGGGCCGGACGGGGAAATGAGCAGTTCTTC.

The chain has TRBV6-5 and TRBJ1-5, with 10 positions matching TRBD1. V gave up 5 bases and J gave up 6 bases; unmatched junction bases: 4. This CDR3 contains 14 residues. Germline CDR1 reads MNHEY; CDR2 reads SVGAGI. CDR3 sequence reads: CASSGTGVRQPQHF. The DNA for the CDR3 is TGTGCCAGCAGTGGGACAGGGGTCCGTCAGCCCCAGCATTTT.

The chain employs TRBV18 and TRBJ2-1, with D unclear. This CDR3 is 15 amino acids long. The V gene lost 1 base and the J gene lost 5 bases, with 12 bases spanning the gap. Germline CDR1 reads KGHSH; CDR2 reads LQKENI. For the CDR3, the DNA is TGTGCCAGCTCACCACAAGGCAGCCGGGACAATGAGCAGTTCTTC. The encoded protein is CASSPQGSRDNEQFF.

The V and J genes are TRBV28 and TRBJ2-7; 10 bases fit TRBD2. V shed 6 bases, J shed 2 bases, and the junction held 4 bases outside the gene matches. This CDR3 has 14 amino acids. The germline V gene has CDR1 MDHEN and CDR2 SYDVKM. In DNA, the CDR3 is TGTGCCAGCAGATATAGCGGGGGGACCTACGAGCAGTACTTC. This gives the protein CASRYSGGTYEQYF. The full variable domain, its missing parts supplied by reference TRBV28 and TRBJ2-7, is DVKVTQSSRYLVKRTGEKVFLECVQDMDHENMFWYRQDPGLGLRLIYFSYDVKMKEKGDIPEGYSVSREKKERFSLILESASTNQTSMYLCASRYSGGTYEQYFGPGTRLTVT.

V is TRBV5-4 and J is TRBJ1-1, with TRBD1 matching over 8 bases. The length of the CDR3 is 14 residues. Looked up from germline, CDR1 is SGHNT and CDR2 is YYREEE (reference sequence). J was trimmed by 0 bases and V by 4 bases; bases with no gene match: 2. The CDR3 reads CASSHRGMNTEAFF. The CDR3 nucleotides are TGTGCCAGCAGCCACAGGGGGATGAACACTGAAGCTTTCTTT.

This clone was counted a few times. This CDR3 is CASCDRGGPESAQHF. The CDR3, as DNA: TGTGCCAGTTGTGACAGGGGCGGGCCGGAGTCGGCCCAGCATTTT. The V and J genes are TRBV6-6 and TRBJ1-5, with TRBD1 matching over 8 bases. The V gene end was trimmed by 9 bases and the J gene end by 11 bases; junction bases not matched to a gene: 18. The CDR3 has 15 amino acids. Germline V lookup: CDR1 MNHNY, CDR2 SVGAGI (reference sequence).

The genes are TRBV28 and TRBJ1-5; TRBD1 aligns across 7 bases. The germline V gene has CDR1 MDHEN and CDR2 SYDVKM. The CDR3 totals 12 residues. The junction had 1 base not matched to a gene; V was cut back by 5 bases and J by 6 bases. Here the CDR3 DNA reads TGTGCCAGCAGTGACAGGGTTCAGCCCCAGCATTTT. It codes for CASSDRVQPQHF.

The genes are TRBV28 and TRBJ1-1; D may be TRBD1 (5 bases). CDR3 length: 12 residues. The germline gives CDR1 MDHEN, CDR2 SYDVKM. Trimming shortened V by 2 bases and J by 11 bases, and 12 bases separated the two germline ends. CDR3 nucleotides: TGTGCCAGCAGTTTAACCAGGGCAGTTGCTTTCTTT. Its protein product is CASSLTRAVAFF. Full variable domain (outside the CDR3, taken from reference TRBV28 and TRBJ1-1): DVKVTQSSRYLVKRTGEKVFLECVQDMDHENMFWYRQDPGLGLRLIYFSYDVKMKEKGDIPEGYSVSREKKERFSLILESASTNQTSMYLCASSLTRAVAFFGQGTRLTVV.

This chain links TRBV7-2 with TRBJ2-7, with D perhaps matching TRBD2 (6 bases). This CDR3 contains 17 residues. V lost 2 bases and J lost 1, with 18 bases in between. Germline V lookup: CDR1 SGHTA, CDR2 FQGNSA. The CDR3 sequence: CASSLSVSWGRSYEQYF. In nucleotides, the CDR3 is TGTGCCAGCAGCTTATCGGTATCCTGGGGGAGGTCCTACGAGCAGTACTTC.

A single count supports this clone. V and J are TRBV2 and TRBJ1-4; D possibly corresponds to TRBD1 (6 bases). The CDR3 runs 13 residues. The V gene's germline CDR1 is SNHLY and CDR2 FYNNEI. V lost 8 bases, J lost 8 bases, and 15 bases lay in between. The CDR3 is CASGRGFGEKLFF. The CDR3 nucleotides are TGTGCCAGCGGGAGGGGGTTTGGAGAAAAACTGTTTTTT.

This clone was found a few times. The CDR3, as DNA: TGTGCCAGCAGTAAAGGAGGACAGGGAACTGAAGCTTTCTTT. Its translation: CASSKGGQGTEAFF. This chain connects TRBV2 to TRBJ1-1, with 8 bases aligning to TRBD1. CDR3 length: 14 amino acids. The V and J ends lost 5 bases and 5 bases, in that order; junction bases with no gene match: 7. CDR1 SNHLY and CDR2 FYNNEI come from the germline V gene.

The table lists this clone with a few counts. This chain connects TRBV13 to TRBJ2-5; the D gene is possibly TRBD1 (7 bases). Germline V gene data show CDR1 as PRHDT and CDR2 as FYEKMQ (reference sequence). The length of the CDR3 is 15 residues. V lost 9 bases, J lost 3 bases, and 20 bases lay in between. The chain's CDR3 is CASRGRGVLEETQYF. The CDR3, as DNA: TGTGCCAGTAGGGGGCGCGGGGTCTTGGAAGAGACCCAGTACTTC.

This chain uses TRBV5-4 with TRBJ1-1; the D gene is possibly TRBD1 (5 bases). Deletions cut 10 bases from V and 2 bases from J, with 12 bases between. There are 12 residues in the CDR3. The germline V gene encodes CDR1 SGHNT and CDR2 YYREEE (reference sequence). The CDR3 DNA reads as TGTGCCGTACAGGATTTAAACACTGAAGCTTTCTTT. The encoded protein is CAVQDLNTEAFF.

The table lists this clone with a count of one. The CDR3 bases are TGTGCCAGCAGTGGACGGGACAGGGTGCACAATGAGCAGTTCTTC. Residues: CASSGRDRVHNEQFF. V usage is TRBV6-1 and J usage is TRBJ2-1; 9 bases align to TRBD1. CDR1 and CDR2 from the germline V gene are MNHNS and SASEGT. There are 15 residues in the CDR3. V shed 4 bases, J shed 5 bases, and the junction held 6 bases outside the gene matches.

V and J are TRBV29-1 and TRBJ2-7, with D hard to call. Germline loops: CDR1 SQVTM, CDR2 ANQGSEA. Trimming stripped 4 bases from V and 3 bases from J, with 19 bases between. The CDR3 is 15 amino acids. The CDR3 DNA reads as TGCAGCGTTGCGGTTAAAGGAATTCTAGACTACGAGCAGTACTTC. It translates to CSVAVKGILDYEQYF.

The chain couples TRBV5-6 to TRBJ1-6; D remains unclear. The germline V gene encodes CDR1 SGHDT and CDR2 YYEEEE. Trimming left V 1 base short and J 4 bases short, with 12 bases between. The CDR3 length is 16 residues. The CDR3 loop reads CASSLSSGAYNSPLHF. The CDR3 DNA sequence: TGTGCCAGCAGCTTGTCGTCCGGTGCTTATAATTCACCCCTCCACTTT.

The V gene is TRBV4-1, the J gene TRBJ2-7; TRBD2 matches 7 bases. V shed 0 bases, J shed 3 bases, and the junction held 14 bases outside the gene matches. CDR3 length equals 18 residues. Germline lookup yields CDR1 MGHRA and CDR2 YSYEKL. Here the CDR3 reads CASSQDPSGGKPNYEQYF. In DNA, the CDR3 is TGCGCCAGCAGCCAAGATCCCTCGGGGGGAAAACCCAACTACGAGCAGTACTTC.

CDR3 sequence reads: CASSILGGREQYF. The CDR3 DNA follows: TGTGCCAGTAGTATCTTAGGAGGGCGCGAGCAGTACTTC. The gene calls are TRBV19 and TRBJ2-7; D possibly corresponds to TRBD2 (6 bases). CDR1 is LNHDA, CDR2 SQIVND, per germline (reference sequence). Trimming stripped 3 bases from V and 6 bases from J, with 12 bases between. The CDR3 contains 13 residues. The full variable domain, in which reference TRBV19 and TRBJ2-7 provide the parts outside the CDR3, is DGGITQSPKYLFRKEGQNVTLSCEQNLNHDAMYWYRQDPGQGLRLIYYSQIVNDFQKGDIAEGYSVSREKKESFPLTVTSAQKNPTAFYLCASSILGGREQYFGPGTRLTVT.

This clone has only a few counts. The V call is TRBV2, the J call TRBJ2-4; D possibly corresponds to TRBD2 (6 bases). CDR3 length: 17 residues. CDR1 and CDR2 from the germline V gene are SNHLY and FYNNEI. V was trimmed by 0 bases and J by 2 bases, leaving 14 bases between them. The CDR3 sequence is CASSEALGGGPKNIQYF. Written as DNA, the CDR3 is TGTGCCAGCAGTGAAGCGCTGGGGGGAGGTCCCAAAAACATTCAGTACTTC.